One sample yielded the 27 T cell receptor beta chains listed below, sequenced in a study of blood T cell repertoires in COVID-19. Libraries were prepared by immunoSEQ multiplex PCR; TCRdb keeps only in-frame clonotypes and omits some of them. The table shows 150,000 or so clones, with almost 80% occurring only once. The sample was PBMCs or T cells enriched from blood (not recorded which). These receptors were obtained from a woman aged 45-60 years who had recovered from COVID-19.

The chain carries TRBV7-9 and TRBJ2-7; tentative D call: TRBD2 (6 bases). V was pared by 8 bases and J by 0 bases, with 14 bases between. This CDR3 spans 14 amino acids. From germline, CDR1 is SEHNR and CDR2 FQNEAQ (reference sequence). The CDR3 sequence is CASSGQRASYEQYF. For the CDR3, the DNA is TGTGCCAGCTCCGGCCAGCGGGCCTCCTACGAGCAGTACTTC.

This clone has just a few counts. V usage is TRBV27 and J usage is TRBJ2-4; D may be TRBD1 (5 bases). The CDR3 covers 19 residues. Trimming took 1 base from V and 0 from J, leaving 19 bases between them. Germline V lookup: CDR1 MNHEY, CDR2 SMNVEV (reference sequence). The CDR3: CASSLFWVRSRVAKNIQYF. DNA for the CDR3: TGTGCCAGCAGTTTATTCTGGGTTCGATCCAGGGTAGCCAAAAACATTCAGTACTTC.

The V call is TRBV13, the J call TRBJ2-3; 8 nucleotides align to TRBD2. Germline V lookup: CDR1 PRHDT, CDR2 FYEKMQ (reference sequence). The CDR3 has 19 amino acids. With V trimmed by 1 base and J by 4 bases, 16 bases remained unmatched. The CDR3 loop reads CASSLENPFREGGADTQYF. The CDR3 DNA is TGTGCCAGCAGCTTAGAGAACCCCTTCCGGGAGGGGGGGGCAGATACGCAGTATTTT.

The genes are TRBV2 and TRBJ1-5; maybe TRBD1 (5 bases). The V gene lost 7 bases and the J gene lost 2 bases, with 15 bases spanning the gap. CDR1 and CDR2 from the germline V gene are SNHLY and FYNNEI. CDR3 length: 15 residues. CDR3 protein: CASNFMGGGNQPQHF. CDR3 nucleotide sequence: TGTGCCAGCAATTTTATGGGGGGGGGCAATCAGCCCCAGCATTTT.

The CDR3 sequence is CASVEARGLGDTQYF. The CDR3 DNA follows: TGTGCCAGCGTCGAAGCACGGGGTCTGGGGGATACGCAGTATTTT. V gene TRBV7-9 combines with J gene TRBJ2-3; TRBD2 might be the D (5 bases). V lost 8 bases and J 6 bases, leaving 21 bases between the germline ends. Germline values: CDR1 SEHNR, CDR2 FQNEAQ (reference sequence). This CDR3 is built from 15 residues.

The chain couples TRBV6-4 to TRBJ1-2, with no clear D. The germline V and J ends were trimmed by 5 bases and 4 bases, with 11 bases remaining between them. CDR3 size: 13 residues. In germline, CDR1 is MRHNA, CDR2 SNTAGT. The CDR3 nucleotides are TGTGCCAGCAGTACCGACGAGGGCTATGGCTACACCTTC. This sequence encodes CASSTDEGYGYTF.

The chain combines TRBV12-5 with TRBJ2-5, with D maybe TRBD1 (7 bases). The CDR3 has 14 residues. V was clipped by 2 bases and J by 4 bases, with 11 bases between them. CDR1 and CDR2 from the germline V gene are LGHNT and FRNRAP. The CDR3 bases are TGTGCTAGTGGTTTGTCAGGGGGAGGAGAGACCCAGTACTTC. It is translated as CASGLSGGGETQYF.

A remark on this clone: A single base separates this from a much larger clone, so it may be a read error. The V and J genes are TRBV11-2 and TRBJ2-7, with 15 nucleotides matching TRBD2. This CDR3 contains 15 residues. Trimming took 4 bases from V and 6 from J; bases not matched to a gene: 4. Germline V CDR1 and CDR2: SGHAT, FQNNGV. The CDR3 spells CASSSRTSGRGEQYF. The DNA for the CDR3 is TGTGCCAGCAGCTCCAGGACTAGCGGGAGGGGCGAGCAGTACTTC.

CDR3 bases: TGTGCCTGGAAACTCGGGACAGGGGAATATGGTACGCAGTATTTT. Protein sequence: CAWKLGTGEYGTQYF. The V call is TRBV30, the J call TRBJ2-3; 10 bases are shared with TRBD1. V was clipped by 4 bases and J by 8 bases; unmatched bases: 12. CDR1 and CDR2 from the germline V gene are GTSNPN and SVGIG (reference sequence). The CDR3 runs to 15 residues.

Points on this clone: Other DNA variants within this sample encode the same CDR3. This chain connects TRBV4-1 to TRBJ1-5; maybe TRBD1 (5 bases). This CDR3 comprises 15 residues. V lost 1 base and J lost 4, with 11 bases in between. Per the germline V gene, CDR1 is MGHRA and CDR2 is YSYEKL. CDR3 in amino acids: CASSQVARGNQPQHF. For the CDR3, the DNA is TGCGCCAGCAGCCAAGTCGCCCGGGGGAATCAGCCCCAGCATTTT.

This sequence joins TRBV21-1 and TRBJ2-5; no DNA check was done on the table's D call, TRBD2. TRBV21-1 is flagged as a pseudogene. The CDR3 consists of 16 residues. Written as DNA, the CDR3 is TGTGCCAGCAGCATCCCCCGGGGAGGGTGGGTGGAGACCCAGTACTTC. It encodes CASSIPRGGWVETQYF.

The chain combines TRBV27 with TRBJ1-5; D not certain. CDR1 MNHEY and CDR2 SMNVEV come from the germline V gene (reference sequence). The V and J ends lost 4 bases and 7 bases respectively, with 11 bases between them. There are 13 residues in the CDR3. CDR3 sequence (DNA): TGTGCCAGCAGTTCAAGGACGGGACAGCCCCAGCATTTT. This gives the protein CASSSRTGQPQHF.

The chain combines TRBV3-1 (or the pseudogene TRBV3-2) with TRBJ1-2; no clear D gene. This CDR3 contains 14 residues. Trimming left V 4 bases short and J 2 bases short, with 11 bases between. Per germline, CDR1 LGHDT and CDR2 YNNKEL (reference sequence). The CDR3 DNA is TGTGCCAGCAGCCCGCGGGCAGACAACTATGGCTACACCTTC. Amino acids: CASSPRADNYGYTF.

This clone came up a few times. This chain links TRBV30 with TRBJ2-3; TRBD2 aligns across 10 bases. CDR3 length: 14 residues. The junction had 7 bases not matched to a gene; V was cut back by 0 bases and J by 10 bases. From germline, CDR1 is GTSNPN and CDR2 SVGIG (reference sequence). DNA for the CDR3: TGTGCCTGGAGTGTACTCGGACTAGCGGAGCCGCAGTATTTT. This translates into CAWSVLGLAEPQYF.

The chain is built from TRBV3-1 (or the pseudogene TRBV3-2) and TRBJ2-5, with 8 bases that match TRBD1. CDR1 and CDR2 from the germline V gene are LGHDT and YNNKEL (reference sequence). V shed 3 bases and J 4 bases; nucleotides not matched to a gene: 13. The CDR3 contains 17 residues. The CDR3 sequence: CASSQFWAGGQGETQYF. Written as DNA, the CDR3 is TGTGCCAGCAGCCAGTTCTGGGCAGGGGGCCAAGGAGAGACCCAGTACTTC.

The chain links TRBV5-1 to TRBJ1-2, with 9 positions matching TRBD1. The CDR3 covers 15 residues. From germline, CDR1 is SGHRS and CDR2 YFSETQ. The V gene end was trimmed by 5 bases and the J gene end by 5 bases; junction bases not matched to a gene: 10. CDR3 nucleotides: TGCGCCAGCAGGCTCACAGGGGGCGCAGGGTATGGCTACACCTTC. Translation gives CASRLTGGAGYGYTF.

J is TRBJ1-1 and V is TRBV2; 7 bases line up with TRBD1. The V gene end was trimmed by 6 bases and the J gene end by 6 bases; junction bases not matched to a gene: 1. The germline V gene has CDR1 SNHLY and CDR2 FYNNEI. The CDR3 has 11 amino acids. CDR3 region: CASSQGAEAFF. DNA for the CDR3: TGTGCCAGCAGCCAGGGGGCTGAAGCTTTCTTT.

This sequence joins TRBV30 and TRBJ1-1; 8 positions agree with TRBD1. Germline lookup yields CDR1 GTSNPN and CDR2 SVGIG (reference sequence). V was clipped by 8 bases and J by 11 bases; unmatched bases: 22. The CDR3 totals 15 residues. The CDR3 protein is CAGCGTGQINRGAFF. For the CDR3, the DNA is TGTGCCGGGTGCGGGACAGGTCAAATAAACCGGGGGGCTTTCTTT.

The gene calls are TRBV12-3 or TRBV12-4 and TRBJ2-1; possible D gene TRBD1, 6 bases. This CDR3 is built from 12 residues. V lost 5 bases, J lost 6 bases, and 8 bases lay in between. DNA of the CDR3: TGTGCCAGCAGTCCAGGGGTCAATGAGCAGTTCTTC. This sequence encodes CASSPGVNEQFF.

The CDR3 protein is CATSDFTGSGYTF. CDR3 in DNA: TGTGCCACCAGTGATTTCACAGGGAGTGGCTACACCTTC. The rearrangement uses TRBV24-1 and TRBJ1-2, with D perhaps matching TRBD1 (6 bases). The V end was cut by 1 base, the J end by 7 bases, with 9 bases between. The germline V gene has CDR1 KGHDR and CDR2 SFDVKD. This CDR3 has 13 amino acids.

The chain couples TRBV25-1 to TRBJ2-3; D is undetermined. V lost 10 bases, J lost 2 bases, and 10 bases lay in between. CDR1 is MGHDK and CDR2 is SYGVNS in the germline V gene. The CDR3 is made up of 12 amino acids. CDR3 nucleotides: TGTGCCACCAAACACCACACAGATACGCAGTATTTT. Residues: CATKHHTDTQYF.

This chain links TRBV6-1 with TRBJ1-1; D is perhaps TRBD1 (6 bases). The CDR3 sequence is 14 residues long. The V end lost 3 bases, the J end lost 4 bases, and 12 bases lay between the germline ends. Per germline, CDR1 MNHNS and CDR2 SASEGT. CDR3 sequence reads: CASSDPSRGTEAFF. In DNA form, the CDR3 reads TGTGCCAGCAGTGACCCTAGCAGGGGCACTGAAGCTTTCTTT.

Here the CDR3 DNA reads TGTGCCAGCAGCCACCTAGGGGCCAGGACAAATGAAAAACTGTTTTTT. This gives the protein CASSHLGARTNEKLFF. V usage is TRBV14 and J usage is TRBJ1-4, with a tentative D call TRBD1 (5 bases). Trimming removed 3 bases from V and 5 bases from J, with 16 bases in between. The length of the CDR3 is 16 residues. The germline V gene has CDR1 SGHDN and CDR2 FVKESK.

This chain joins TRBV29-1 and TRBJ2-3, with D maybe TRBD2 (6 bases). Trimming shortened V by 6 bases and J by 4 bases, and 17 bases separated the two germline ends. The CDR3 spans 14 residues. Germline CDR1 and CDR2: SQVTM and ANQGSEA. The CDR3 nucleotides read TGCAGCGTCGGAGGGTGGGGTATTTCAGATACGCAGTATTTT. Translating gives CSVGGWGISDTQYF.

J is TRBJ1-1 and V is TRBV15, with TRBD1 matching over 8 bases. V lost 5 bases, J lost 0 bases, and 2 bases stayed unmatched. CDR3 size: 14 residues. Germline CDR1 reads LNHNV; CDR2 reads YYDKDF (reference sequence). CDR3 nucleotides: TGTGCCACCAGCGGGGACAGGCTGAACACTGAAGCTTTCTTT. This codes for CATSGDRLNTEAFF.

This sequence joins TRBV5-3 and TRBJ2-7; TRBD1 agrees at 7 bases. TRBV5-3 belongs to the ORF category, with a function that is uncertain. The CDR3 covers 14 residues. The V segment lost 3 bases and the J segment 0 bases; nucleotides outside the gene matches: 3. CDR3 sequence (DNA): TGTGCCAGAAGCTCACAGGGGCCCTCCTACGAGCAGTACTTC. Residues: CARSSQGPSYEQYF.

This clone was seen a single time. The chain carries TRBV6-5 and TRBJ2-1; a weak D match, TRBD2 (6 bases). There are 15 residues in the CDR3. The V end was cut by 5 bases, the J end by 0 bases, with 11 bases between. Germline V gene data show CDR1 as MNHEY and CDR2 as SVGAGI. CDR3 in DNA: TGTGCCAGCAGTCCGGGACTTAGCTCCTACAATGAGCAGTTCTTC. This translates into CASSPGLSSYNEQFF.